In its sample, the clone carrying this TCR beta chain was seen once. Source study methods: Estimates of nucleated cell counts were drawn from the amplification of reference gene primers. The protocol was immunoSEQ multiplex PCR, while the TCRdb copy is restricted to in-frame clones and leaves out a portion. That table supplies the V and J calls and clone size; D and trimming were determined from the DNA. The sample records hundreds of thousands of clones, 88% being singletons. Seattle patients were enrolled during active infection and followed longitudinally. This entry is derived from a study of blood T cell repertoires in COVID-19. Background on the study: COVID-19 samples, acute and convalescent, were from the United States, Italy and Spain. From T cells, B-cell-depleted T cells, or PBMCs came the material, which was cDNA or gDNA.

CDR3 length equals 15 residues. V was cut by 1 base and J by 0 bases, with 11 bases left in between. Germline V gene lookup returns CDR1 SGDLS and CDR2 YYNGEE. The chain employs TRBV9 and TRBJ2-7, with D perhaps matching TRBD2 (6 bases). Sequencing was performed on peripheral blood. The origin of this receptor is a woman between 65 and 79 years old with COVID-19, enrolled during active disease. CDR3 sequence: CASSVRDSSSYEQYF. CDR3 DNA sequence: TGTGCCAGCAGCGTACGGGACTCGAGCTCCTACGAGCAGTACTTC.